These 30 T cell receptor beta chains came from one sample sequenced in a study of CD8 T cells in Susac syndrome. The RNA input was roughly 0.45 to 1 ug, and it was reverse transcribed with random hexamers. MiXCR, applied by TCRdb to the immunoSEQ multiplex PCR reads, yields one record per CDR3 protein. The sample carries 180,000 or so distinct CDR3 sequences, 95% recorded once. Input material: CD4+ T cells from PBMCs. Receptors originate from a human donor in good health.

V usage is TRBV20-1 and J usage is TRBJ2-7; 9 bases agree with TRBD1. The CDR3 has 12 amino acids. Germline CDR1 DFQATT, CDR2 SNEGSKA (reference sequence). The V segment lost 5 bases and the J segment 7 bases; nucleotides outside the gene matches: 6. In nucleotides, the CDR3 is TGCAGTGCTTGGACAGGGGTGGGAGAGCAGTACTTC. This codes for CSAWTGVGEQYF.

The V call is TRBV10-3, the J call TRBJ1-1; D gene ambiguous. V dropped 0 bases and J dropped 1 base, with 9 bases sitting between them. This CDR3 contains 15 residues. Per the germline V gene, CDR1 is ENHRY and CDR2 is SYGVKD. CDR3: CAISESASGNTEAFF. CDR3 nucleotides: TGTGCCATCAGTGAGTCGGCCTCAGGGAACACTGAAGCTTTCTTT.

The gene calls are TRBV9 and TRBJ2-3; D is unclear. Germline V CDR1 and CDR2: SGDLS, YYNGEE. The CDR3 sequence is 14 residues long. Trimming took 4 bases from V and 0 from J, leaving 9 bases between them. For the CDR3, the DNA is TGTGCCAGCAGCCCTTATCATAGCACAGATACGCAGTATTTT. Residues: CASSPYHSTDTQYF.

This chain links TRBV18 with TRBJ1-2, with D hard to call. The CDR3 totals 17 residues. Trimming cost V 0 bases and J 8 bases, with 22 bases left between them. Germline V gene sequence: CDR1 KGHSH, CDR2 LQKENI. The CDR3 DNA reads as TGTGCCAGCTCACCACCGCTCGGAGGTCCCAAGGCTGGAGGCTACACCTTC. Translation gives CASSPPLGGPKAGGYTF.

The J gene is TRBJ2-2, the V gene TRBV15; 7 positions agree with TRBD2. CDR1 LNHNV and CDR2 YYDKDF come from the germline V gene (reference sequence). Trimming took 0 bases from V and 0 from J; bases not matched to a gene: 4. The length of the CDR3 is 17 residues. The CDR3 sequence: CATSRDRGLPNTGELFF. CDR3 nucleotides: TGTGCCACCAGCAGAGATCGGGGACTACCGAACACCGGGGAGCTGTTTTTT. Together with reference TRBV15 and TRBJ2-2, the CDR3 gives the full variable domain: DAMVIQNPRYQVTQFGKPVTLSCSQTLNHNVMYWYQQKSSQAPKLLFHYYDKDFNNEADTPDNFQSRRPNTSFCFLDIRSPGLGDTAMYLCATSRDRGLPNTGELFFGEGSRLTVL.

This rearrangement joins TRBV3-1 to TRBJ2-7; unclear D gene. Between the trimmed V and J ends, which lost 1 base and 1 base, there was a span of 5 bases. This CDR3 comprises 13 residues. Germline assignment: CDR1 LGHDT and CDR2 YNNKEL (reference sequence). The CDR3, as DNA: TGTGCCAGCAGCCAAGCCCGTTCCTACGAGCAGTACTTC. It encodes CASSQARSYEQYF.

The rearrangement uses TRBV3-1 and TRBJ2-7, with D unclear. CDR1 is LGHDT and CDR2 is YNNKEL in the germline V gene (reference sequence). This CDR3 comprises 12 residues. Trimming removed 3 bases at V and 7 bases at J, with 10 bases between. The CDR3 sequence is CASSHASWEQYF. For the CDR3, the DNA is TGTGCCAGCAGCCATGCAAGCTGGGAGCAGTACTTC.

This clonotype has a single count. The genes are TRBV5-1 and TRBJ2-7; tentatively, D is TRBD1 (5 bases). With 4 bases removed from V and 2 bases from J, the gap between germline ends came to 10 bases. Germline V gene data show CDR1 as SGHRS and CDR2 as YFSETQ. The CDR3 extends over 13 amino acids. Here the CDR3 reads CASSPQAAYEQYF. The CDR3 DNA follows: TGCGCCAGCAGCCCACAGGCCGCCTACGAGCAGTACTTC.

The CDR3 region is CASSWGAVETGEQYF. The CDR3 DNA is TGTGCCAGCAGCTGGGGGGCGGTCGAAACGGGCGAGCAGTACTTC. This chain uses TRBV7-2 with TRBJ2-7; D tentatively fits TRBD1 or TRBD2 (6 bases each). Per the germline V gene, CDR1 is SGHTA and CDR2 is FQGNSA. The CDR3 extends over 15 amino acids. V shed 4 bases and J shed 6 bases, with 19 bases lying between them.

The V call is TRBV3-1, the J call TRBJ2-5; 9 nucleotides line up with TRBD2. CDR1 and CDR2 (germline): LGHDT, YNNKEL (reference sequence). This CDR3 is 14 amino acids long. Trimming took 4 bases from V and 5 from J; bases not matched to a gene: 5. CDR3 protein: CASSRAGGLETQYF. DNA of the CDR3: TGTGCCAGCAGCCGAGCGGGGGGCCTTGAGACCCAGTACTTC.

The chain is built from TRBV12-3 or TRBV12-4 and TRBJ1-2; D is unclear. The CDR3 runs 13 residues. Trimming stripped 6 bases from V and 5 bases from J, with 13 bases between. The CDR3 nucleotides read TGTGCCAGCAGCCGTAAGGTTGAGTATGGCTACACCTTC. This gives the protein CASSRKVEYGYTF.

V is TRBV29-1 and J is TRBJ1-1, with D unresolved. The ends were cut back, 5 bases at V and 5 bases at J, with 12 bases in the middle. The CDR3 loop spans 12 amino acids. The V gene's germline CDR1 is SQVTM and CDR2 ANQGSEA. The CDR3 is CSVSPGTTEAFF. The CDR3 coding sequence is TGCAGCGTTTCTCCAGGCACTACTGAAGCTTTCTTT.

J is TRBJ2-2 and V is TRBV4-2; a possible D gene is TRBD2 (6 bases). CDR3 length: 16 amino acids. Germline CDR1 is LGHNA and CDR2 is YNFKEQ. Trimming shortened V by 0 bases and J by 6 bases, and 14 bases separated the two germline ends. The DNA for the CDR3 is TGTGCCAGCAGCCAAGACTTACTAGCAGCCGCCGGGGAGCTGTTTTTT. Its protein product is CASSQDLLAAAGELFF.

V and J are TRBV12-3 or TRBV12-4 and TRBJ1-2, with TRBD1 as a possible D gene (5 bases). CDR3 length: 14 amino acids. Deletions cut 3 bases from V and 5 bases from J, with 13 bases between. This CDR3 is CASSFGQGGYGYTF. CDR3 DNA: TGTGCCAGCAGTTTCGGGCAGGGCGGGTATGGCTACACCTTC.

The table lists this clonotype with a count of one. The V and J genes are TRBV20-1 and TRBJ2-7, with 8 nucleotides matching TRBD1. This CDR3 contains 11 residues. Per the germline V gene, CDR1 is DFQATT and CDR2 is SNEGSKA (reference sequence). Trimming took 6 bases from V and 10 from J; bases not matched to a gene: 8. CDR3: CSAYGQGHQYF. As DNA, the CDR3 is TGCAGTGCCTATGGACAGGGACACCAGTACTTC.

The chain couples TRBV2 to TRBJ2-4, with 7 bases lining up with TRBD1. Per germline, CDR1 SNHLY and CDR2 FYNNEI. The CDR3 is 15 amino acids. The trim removed 6 bases at V and 0 bases at J, leaving 5 bases unmatched. The CDR3 nucleotides read TGTGCCAGCAGGGGGACAGCCGTAGCCAAAAACATTCAGTACTTC. It is translated as CASRGTAVAKNIQYF.

The J gene is TRBJ2-3, the V gene TRBV20-1, with TRBD2 identical over 8 bases. V lost 3 bases to trimming and J lost 1 base; unmatched junction nucleotides: 6. The germline CDR1 and CDR2 sequences are DFQATT and SNEGSKA (reference sequence). The CDR3 loop spans 15 amino acids. CDR3 DNA sequence: TGCAGTGCTAGCCAGGTAGCGGGACGCACAGATACGCAGTATTTT. The encoded protein is CSASQVAGRTDTQYF.

This rearrangement joins TRBV29-1 to TRBJ1-2; tentatively, D is TRBD1 (6 bases). V gave up 4 bases and J gave up 0 bases, with 9 bases separating them. The CDR3 extends over 13 amino acids. CDR1 and CDR2 (germline): SQVTM, ANQGSEA. The DNA of the CDR3 is TGCAGCGTTGGTGACAGGACTAACTATGGCTACACCTTC. Translation gives CSVGDRTNYGYTF. Looking up the rest from reference TRBV29-1 and TRBJ1-2 gives the full variable domain: SAVISQKPSRDICQRGTSLTIQCQVDSQVTMMFWYRQQPGQSLTLIATANQGSEATYESGFVIDKFPISRPNLTFSTLTVSNMSPEDSSIYLCSVGDRTNYGYTFGSGTRLTVV.

The rearrangement uses TRBV5-4 and TRBJ2-3; 9 bases agree with TRBD1. After removal of 2 bases from V and 3 bases from J, the junction contained 4 bases not matched to a gene. Germline lookup yields CDR1 SGHNT and CDR2 YYREEE (reference sequence). The CDR3 consists of 15 residues. CDR3 bases: TGTGCCAGCAGCTTTATGGGACAGGGTACAGATACGCAGTATTTT. Amino acid sequence: CASSFMGQGTDTQYF.

The chain employs TRBV7-2 and TRBJ1-1, with D possibly being TRBD1 (5 bases). Trimming pared 2 bases from V and 5 bases from J, leaving 9 bases between. The germline gives CDR1 SGHTA, CDR2 FQGNSA. The CDR3 is made up of 13 amino acids. The DNA for the CDR3 is TGTGCCAGCAGCTTATCAGGGCTTACTGAAGCTTTCTTT. It translates to CASSLSGLTEAFF. Drawing the rest from reference TRBV7-2 and TRBJ1-1, the complete variable domain is GAGVSQSPSNKVTEKGKDVELRCDPISGHTALYWYRQSLGQGLEFLIYFQGNSAPDKSGLPSDRFSAERTGGSVSTLTIQRTQQEDSAVYLCASSLSGLTEAFFGQGTRLTVV.

This clonotype was seen only once. The CDR3 region is CASSVVPDTGELFF. The CDR3 nucleotides are TGTGCCAGCAGCGTCGTCCCGGACACCGGGGAGCTGTTTTTT. V and J are TRBV9 and TRBJ2-2; D unclear. The CDR3 totals 14 residues. Germline-derived CDR1 and CDR2 are SGDLS and YYNGEE. V was pared by 2 bases and J by 3 bases, with 8 bases between.

V usage is TRBV12-3 or TRBV12-4 and J usage is TRBJ2-1; D is unresolved. The CDR3 sequence is 13 residues long. Trimming stripped 7 bases from V and 10 bases from J, with 17 bases between. CDR3 DNA sequence: TGTGCCAGCATTGTAGACTTGGTCGGAGAGCAGTTCTTC. It translates to CASIVDLVGEQFF.

The J gene is TRBJ1-2, the V gene TRBV5-1; D possibly corresponds to TRBD1 (5 bases). Trimming took 4 bases from V and 2 from J, leaving 18 bases between them. CDR1 SGHRS and CDR2 YFSETQ come from the germline V gene. The CDR3 is 16 amino acids. CDR3 coding DNA: TGCGCCAGCAGCCTCGATGTAGGACAACTCAACTATGGCTACACCTTC. Its translation is CASSLDVGQLNYGYTF.

This chain links TRBV29-1 with TRBJ2-5, with D possibly matching TRBD1 (6 bases). Looked up from germline, CDR1 is SQVTM and CDR2 is ANQGSEA. V was trimmed by 4 bases and J by 4 bases, leaving 13 bases between them. The CDR3 is 13 amino acids. The CDR3 is CSVGGQGLETQYF. As DNA, the CDR3 is TGCAGCGTTGGGGGGCAGGGTTTAGAGACCCAGTACTTC.

V gene TRBV6-5 combines with J gene TRBJ2-7; 9 nucleotides align to TRBD1. In germline, CDR1 is MNHEY, CDR2 SVGAGI. The CDR3 runs to 14 residues. Trimming cost V 5 bases and J 4 bases; bases outside gene matches: 6. The CDR3 sequence: CASSPRDRAYEQYF. In DNA, the CDR3 is TGTGCCAGCAGTCCCCGGGACAGGGCTTACGAGCAGTACTTC.

The rearrangement joins TRBV27 to TRBJ1-5; unclear D gene. Trimming pared 5 bases from V and 3 bases from J, leaving 2 bases between. Looked up from germline, CDR1 is MNHEY and CDR2 is SMNVEV (reference sequence). This CDR3 comprises 11 residues. CDR3 loop: CASSDNQPQHF. Here the CDR3 DNA reads TGTGCCAGCAGTGACAATCAGCCCCAGCATTTT.

The chain links TRBV20-1 to TRBJ2-7, with TRBD2 matching over 13 bases. This CDR3 contains 14 residues. Germline V lookup: CDR1 DFQATT, CDR2 SNEGSKA (reference sequence). V gave up 5 bases and J gave up 4 bases; unmatched junction bases: 5. Here the CDR3 reads CSAEGTSGIYEQYV. DNA of the CDR3: TGCAGTGCTGAAGGGACTAGCGGGATTTACGAGCAGTACGTC.

The chain combines TRBV29-1 with TRBJ1-2; D uncertain. The germline gives CDR1 SQVTM, CDR2 ANQGSEA. The CDR3 has 11 residues. Here the CDR3 DNA reads TGCTGTTGCGAATTCAACTATGGCTACACCTTC. This sequence encodes CCCEFNYGYTF. The full variable domain, completed using reference TRBV29-1 and TRBJ1-2, is SAVISQKPSRDICQRGTSLTIQCQVDSQVTMMFWYRQQPGQSLTLIATANQGSEATYESGFVIDKFPISRPNLTFSTLTVSNMSPEDSSIYLCCCEFNYGYTFGSGTRLTVV.

The chain combines TRBV20-1 with TRBJ1-5; D perhaps matches TRBD1 (5 bases). The germline V gene encodes CDR1 DFQATT and CDR2 SNEGSKA (reference sequence). V gave up 3 bases and J gave up 6 bases, with 18 bases separating them. This CDR3 is 15 amino acids long. Here the CDR3 reads CSASLGRVGTQPQHF. For the CDR3, the DNA is TGCAGTGCTAGTTTGGGCAGGGTGGGTACTCAGCCCCAGCATTTT.

The chain couples TRBV28 to TRBJ1-5, with a tentative D call TRBD1 (5 bases). Trimming removed 4 bases at V and 5 bases at J, with 15 bases between. The CDR3 contains 15 residues. The germline V gene encodes CDR1 MDHEN and CDR2 SYDVKM. The CDR3 sequence is CASSSGAGGDQPQHF. The CDR3 DNA reads as TGTGCCAGCAGTTCTGGGGCGGGTGGTGATCAGCCCCAGCATTTT.